A single sample gave rise to the 23 T cell receptor beta chains below, sequenced in a study of cytomegalovirus exposure and HLA in healthy donors. Primers: 60 Vbeta forward and 13 Jbeta reverse. Libraries were prepared by immunoSEQ multiplex PCR; TCRdb keeps only in-frame clonotypes and omits some of them. Of approximately 72,000 clones in the sample, 65% to 80% were seen once. Material for sequencing was PBMCs. All receptors come from a man in his forties in good health and CMV-seropositive.

The rearrangement joins TRBV10-3 to TRBJ2-7, with 9 bases aligning to TRBD1. Unmatched junction bases numbered 13, after V lost 1 base and J lost 0 bases. The CDR3 sequence is 19 residues long. CDR1 and CDR2 (germline): ENHRY, SYGVKD. CDR3 sequence: CAISEFSGQGRRSSYEQYF. The CDR3 DNA sequence: TGTGCCATCAGTGAGTTCTCGGGACAGGGACGAAGGAGCTCCTACGAGCAGTACTTC.

The chain couples TRBV2 to TRBJ2-7; D gene ambiguous. The germline V gene has CDR1 SNHLY and CDR2 FYNNEI. There are 13 residues in the CDR3. The V end was cut by 5 bases, the J end by 3 bases, with 11 bases between. The CDR3 reads CASSSDLNYEQYF. The CDR3, as DNA: TGTGCCAGCAGTAGCGACCTTAACTACGAGCAGTACTTC.

The chain links TRBV30 to TRBJ1-1; D not certain. Germline V gene lookup returns CDR1 GTSNPN and CDR2 SVGIG (reference sequence). Trimming pared 4 bases from V and 7 bases from J, leaving 10 bases between. CDR3 length: 11 amino acids. CDR3 amino acids: CAWIEGVEAFF. The CDR3 DNA follows: TGTGCCTGGATCGAGGGAGTTGAAGCTTTCTTT. Supplemented by reference TRBV30 and TRBJ1-1, the full variable domain reads SQTIHQWPATLVQPVGSPLSLECTVEGTSNPNLYWYRQAAGRGLQLLFYSVGIGQISSEVPQNLSASRPQDRQFILSSKKLLLSDSGFYLCAWIEGVEAFFGQGTRLTVV.

This clone was observed a handful of times. The CDR3 here is CASSLIGGAEAFF. In DNA, the CDR3 is TGCGCCAGCAGCTTGATCGGGGGAGCTGAAGCTTTCTTT. V is TRBV5-1 and J is TRBJ1-1, with TRBD1 as a possible D gene (5 bases). This CDR3 has 13 amino acids. Germline V lookup: CDR1 SGHRS, CDR2 YFSETQ. Deletions cut 1 base from V and 6 bases from J, with 10 bases between. Filled out from reference TRBV5-1 and TRBJ1-1, the complete variable domain reads KAGVTQTPRYLIKTRGQQVTLSCSPISGHRSVSWYQQTPGQGLQFLFEYFSETQRNKGNFPGRFSGRQFSNSRSEMNVSTLELGDSALYLCASSLIGGAEAFFGQGTRLTVV.

V is TRBV7-2 and J is TRBJ1-1; unclear D gene. Per the germline V gene, CDR1 is SGHTA and CDR2 is FQGNSA. V was clipped by 4 bases and J by 1 base, with 22 bases between them. This CDR3 has 18 residues. In DNA, the CDR3 is TGTGCCAGCAGCTGGCCTTCGGGGAGCAAGGAAGGGAACACTGAAGCTTTCTTT. It yields the protein CASSWPSGSKEGNTEAFF.

The V gene is TRBV29-1, the J gene TRBJ2-1, with D tentatively TRBD1 (5 bases). Germline loops: CDR1 SQVTM, CDR2 ANQGSEA. V lost 0 bases, J lost 5 bases, and 17 bases lay in between. The CDR3 is 16 amino acids. This chain's CDR3 is CSVEDPRQGGDNEQFF. The CDR3 DNA reads TGCAGCGTTGAAGATCCCAGGCAGGGCGGCGACAATGAGCAGTTCTTC.

The chain couples TRBV7-8 to TRBJ2-5; D is unresolved. V dropped 5 bases and J dropped 0 bases, with 4 bases sitting between them. Germline assignment: CDR1 SGHVS and CDR2 FQNEAQ. The CDR3 is 12 amino acids. In DNA, the CDR3 is TGTGCCAGCAGCCAGTACCAAGAGACCCAGTACTTC. Translation gives CASSQYQETQYF.

This chain connects TRBV10-3 to TRBJ1-1, with 7 nucleotides matching TRBD1. The junction had 16 bases not matched to a gene; V was cut back by 7 bases and J by 5 bases. The CDR3 loop spans 16 amino acids. Germline V gives CDR1 ENHRY, CDR2 SYGVKD. Written as DNA, the CDR3 is TGTGCCATCACTAAGACAGGGACGGTCGGGGTTACTGAAGCTTTCTTT. Amino acid sequence: CAITKTGTVGVTEAFF.

The chain employs TRBV7-9 and TRBJ2-5, with 9 nucleotides matching TRBD1. The V gene end was trimmed by 5 bases and the J gene end by 6 bases; junction bases not matched to a gene: 7. The germline V gene has CDR1 SEHNR and CDR2 FQNEAQ (reference sequence). The CDR3 loop spans 14 amino acids. This CDR3 reads CASSLTGGTQTQYF. The CDR3 DNA follows: TGTGCCAGCAGCCTAACAGGGGGCACACAGACCCAGTACTTC.

The rearrangement links TRBV1 to TRBJ2-7; the table's D gene call, TRBD2, was not cross checked with the DNA. TRBV1 is listed as a pseudogene. This CDR3 is 15 amino acids long. The CDR3 bases are TGCACCAGCAGACGTACTAGCGGGGCCTCCTACGAGCAGTACTTC. Amino acid sequence: CTSRRTSGASYEQYF.

This clone was counted a few times. The rearrangement uses TRBV4-2 and TRBJ2-7; 7 nucleotides line up with TRBD1. The junction had 9 bases not matched to a gene; V was cut back by 1 base and J by 0 bases. This CDR3 comprises 17 residues. Germline V lookup: CDR1 LGHNA, CDR2 YNFKEQ. The CDR3 reads CASSQGVRRDSSYEQYF. Here the CDR3 DNA reads TGTGCCAGCAGCCAAGGAGTAAGAAGGGACAGCTCCTACGAGCAGTACTTC.

The chain is built from TRBV10-3 and TRBJ1-2; 12 bases align to TRBD1. The trim removed 7 bases at V and 8 bases at J, leaving 8 bases unmatched. Germline CDR1 is ENHRY and CDR2 is SYGVKD. CDR3 length: 14 residues. The CDR3: CAINPTGQGAGYTF. DNA for the CDR3: TGTGCCATCAACCCAACGGGACAGGGGGCGGGCTACACCTTC.

This clone appeared a few times. J is TRBJ1-2 and V is TRBV30; 9 positions match TRBD1. CDR3 length equals 15 residues. Germline CDR1 and CDR2: GTSNPN and SVGIG (reference sequence). V was clipped by 2 bases and J by 4 bases; unmatched bases: 8. The CDR3 reads CAWSIQTGGVYGYTF. CDR3 DNA sequence: TGTGCCTGGAGTATTCAAACAGGGGGCGTCTATGGCTACACCTTC.

J is TRBJ1-5 and V is TRBV6-1; D unresolved. Per germline, CDR1 MNHNS and CDR2 SASEGT. The CDR3 consists of 15 residues. Trimming cost V 2 bases and J 5 bases, with 13 bases left between them. The DNA for the CDR3 is TGTGCCAGCAGTGAATACGCGGGGATCGATCAGCCCCAGCATTTT. This sequence encodes CASSEYAGIDQPQHF.

On this clone: The CDR3 end shows no conserved phenylalanine or tryptophan, and so a read error is likely. The V call is TRBV5-1, the J call TRBJ2-3; no clear D gene. Germline V lookup: CDR1 SGHRS, CDR2 YFSETQ. The CDR3 is made up of 17 amino acids. V shed 0 bases and J shed 0 bases, with 14 bases lying between them. CDR3 protein: CASSLGWASSSTDTQYL. The DNA for the CDR3 is TGCGCCAGCAGCTTGGGCTGGGCCTCTTCTAGCACAGATACGCAGTATCTT.

This chain uses TRBV23-1 with TRBJ2-1; 7 bases map to TRBD1. TRBV23-1 carries the ORF label, with uncertain function. This CDR3 is built from 16 residues. Trimming took 2 bases from V and 4 from J; bases not matched to a gene: 8. Here the CDR3 reads CASSQRTGWGYNEQFF. For the CDR3, the DNA is TGCGCCAGCAGTCAAAGGACAGGTTGGGGTTACAATGAGCAGTTCTTC.

This clone was counted once. The chain couples TRBV7-2 to TRBJ1-1, with 7 bases that match TRBD1. V was pared by 4 bases and J by 5 bases, with 10 bases of the junction left unmatched. Germline V gene sequence: CDR1 SGHTA, CDR2 FQGNSA. There are 15 residues in the CDR3. The CDR3 reads CASSSYRGSLTEAFF. The CDR3 DNA follows: TGTGCCAGCAGCTCATACAGGGGAAGTTTAACTGAAGCTTTCTTT. The full variable domain, rest sourced from reference TRBV7-2 and TRBJ1-1, is GAGVSQSPSNKVTEKGKDVELRCDPISGHTALYWYRQSLGQGLEFLIYFQGNSAPDKSGLPSDRFSAERTGGSVSTLTIQRTQQEDSAVYLCASSSYRGSLTEAFFGQGTRLTVV.

The chain employs TRBV6-1 and TRBJ2-4; D perhaps matches TRBD1 (7 bases). Per the germline V gene, CDR1 is MNHNS and CDR2 is SASEGT. The CDR3 spans 15 residues. Trimming shortened V by 0 bases and J by 7 bases, and 13 bases separated the two germline ends. The CDR3 DNA reads TGTGCCAGCAGTGAAGCTGGGGGGACAGCCAACATTCAGTACTTC. This encodes CASSEAGGTANIQYF.

The chain carries TRBV2 and TRBJ1-5; D not resolved. Germline CDR1 reads SNHLY; CDR2 reads FYNNEI. The ends were cut back, 1 base at V and 1 base at J, with 8 bases in the middle. The CDR3 consists of 15 residues. The CDR3 here is CASSEGSISNQPQHF. The CDR3 nucleotides read TGTGCCAGCAGTGAAGGTAGCATCAGCAATCAGCCCCAGCATTTT.

This clone was recorded a few times. The chain is built from TRBV29-1 and TRBJ2-1; D might be TRBD1 (6 bases). The CDR3 extends over 12 amino acids. V shed 4 bases and J shed 10 bases, with 14 bases lying between them. The germline V gene has CDR1 SQVTM and CDR2 ANQGSEA. CDR3 loop: CSVGPGDEEQFF. The DNA of the CDR3 is TGCAGCGTTGGGCCAGGGGATGAAGAGCAGTTCTTC.

This clone was recorded only once. V is TRBV5-6 and J is TRBJ2-3; 10 bases map to TRBD1. The CDR3 extends over 16 amino acids. Germline V CDR1 and CDR2: SGHDT, YYEEEE. The V segment lost 3 bases and the J segment 1 base; nucleotides outside the gene matches: 5. The CDR3 region is CASSSLGQGGTDTQYF. CDR3 sequence (DNA): TGTGCCAGCAGCTCCCTAGGACAGGGGGGCACAGATACGCAGTATTTT. Full variable domain (rest looked up from reference TRBV5-6 and TRBJ2-3): DAGVTQSPTHLIKTRGQQVTLRCSPKSGHDTVSWYQQALGQGPQFIFQYYEEEERQRGNFPDRFSGHQFPNYSSELNVNALLLGDSALYLCASSSLGQGGTDTQYFGPGTRLTVL.

This clone occurred a few times. The chain couples TRBV6-4 to TRBJ2-3, with TRBD2 as a possible D gene (7 bases). Germline V CDR1 and CDR2: MRHNA, SNTAGT. This CDR3 spans 16 amino acids. Trimming pared 3 bases from V and 4 bases from J, leaving 17 bases between. CDR3 coding DNA: TGTGCCAGCAGTGAGGGGGGGGCGGGGGCCGCAGATACGCAGTATTTT. Amino acids: CASSEGGAGAADTQYF.

The V and J genes are TRBV7-9 and TRBJ2-5, with D maybe TRBD1 (5 bases). Germline assignment: CDR1 SEHNR and CDR2 FQNEAQ (reference sequence). Trimming took off 3 bases at V and 4 bases at J, with 21 bases between the two ends. This CDR3 region has 17 residues. CDR3 sequence: CASSFAGLDNFRETQYF. The CDR3 coding sequence is TGTGCCAGCAGCTTCGCAGGGTTGGACAACTTTAGAGAGACCCAGTACTTC.